The 2 T cell receptor beta chains listed next were all sequenced from one sample in a study of spatial heterogeneity in lung cancer (dated 2019 in TCRdb). Interpreted using the paper, the time point label stands for: sample taken at primary tumor resection. Libraries were built with 5' RACE. The data were produced on a NextSeq 500. TCRdb trimmed the raw reads at Q25, called clones with MiXCR and kept productive beta chains. Duplicate CDR3 protein sequences are folded into a single record with the most common DNA and genes. For this sample there are more than 20,000 distinct CDR3 sequences; over 4.5% appear just once. The ten largest make up approximately 35% of the sample. Sequencing was performed on PBMCs, taken at surgery. The receptors originated from a male donor with early-stage non-small cell lung cancer.

This clonotype came up many times. CDR3 sequence: CAISPDTRLDTIYF. The CDR3 bases are TGTGCCATCAGCCCGGACACAAGATTGGACACCATATATTTT. The chain links TRBV10-3 to TRBJ1-3, with TRBD1 as a possible D gene (5 bases). The germline V gene has CDR1 ENHRY and CDR2 SYGVKD. The V gene lost 6 bases and the J gene lost 8 bases, with 17 bases spanning the gap. The CDR3 has 14 amino acids.

About this clonotype itself: This sequence may be a read error, since a much larger clone differs from it by one base. This chain connects TRBV7-8 to TRBJ1-6, with D possibly being TRBD1 (5 bases). Germline V CDR1 and CDR2: SGHVS, FQNEAQ. This CDR3 spans 15 amino acids. Trimming removed 0 bases from V and 8 bases from J, with 11 bases in between. CDR3 coding DNA: TGTGCCAGCAGCTTAGCGAGGGGACGGTATTCACCCCTCCACTTT. Translating it yields CASSLARGRYSPLHF. Drawing the rest from reference TRBV7-8 and TRBJ1-6, the complete variable domain is GAGVSQSPRYKVAKRGQDVALRCDPISGHVSLFWYQQALGQGPEFLTYFQNEAQLDKSGLPSDRFFAERPEGSVSTLKIQRTQQEDSAVYLCASSLARGRYSPLHFGNGTRLTVT.